This TCR beta chain was recovered during a study of metastatic and nonmetastatic thyroid tumors. Study context: It was across blood and tumor or nodule tissue from malignant and benign thyroid patients that repertoires were compared. Study results and limitations: In blood and tumor, TCR beta diversity was reportedly significantly higher in malignant thyroid tumors than in benign nodules.

On this clone itself: Its matching antigen is unknown.

Source study methods: CDR3 differences across clinicopathological groups were used to build a distant-metastasis classifier for papillary thyroid cancer. TCRdb reprocessed the PCR reads via MiXCR. Here the V and J calls rest on TCRdb's processing, not on the authors' analysis. The data hold about 32,000 clones, with 15% to 20% observed a single time. The germline gives CDR1 SGHAT, CDR2 FQNNGV. CDR3 size: 17 residues. J was trimmed by 10 bases and V by 2 bases; bases with no gene match: 13. Every patient was untreated before thyroid surgery. Sequences were obtained from blood. The rearrangement joins TRBV11-2 to TRBJ2-1, with 11 bases aligning to TRBD1. This clonotype was sampled from a female donor with papillary thyroid cancer or a benign thyroid nodule (not recorded which). Some clones in this sample may be carry-over from other donors' samples. Here the CDR3 DNA reads TGTGCCAGCAGCTTATATATTCTGGACAGGGGGCTAAGAGAGCAGTTCTTC. Its translation is CASSLYILDRGLREQFF. Drawing the rest from reference TRBV11-2 and TRBJ2-1, the complete variable domain is EAGVAQSPRYKIIEKRQSVAFWCNPISGHATLYWYQQILGQGPKLLIQFQNNGVVDDSQLPKDRFSAERLKGVDSTLKIQPAKLEDSAVYLCASSLYILDRGLREQFFGPGTRLTVL.